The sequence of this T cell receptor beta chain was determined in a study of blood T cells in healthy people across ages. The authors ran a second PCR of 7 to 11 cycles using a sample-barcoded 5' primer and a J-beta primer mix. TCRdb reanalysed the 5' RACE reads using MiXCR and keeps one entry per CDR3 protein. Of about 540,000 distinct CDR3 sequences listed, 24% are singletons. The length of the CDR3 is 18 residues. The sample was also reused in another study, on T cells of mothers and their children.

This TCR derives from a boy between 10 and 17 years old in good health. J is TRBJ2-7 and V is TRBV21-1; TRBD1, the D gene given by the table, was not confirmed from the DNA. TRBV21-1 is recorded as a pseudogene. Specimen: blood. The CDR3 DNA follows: TGTGCCAGCAGCGACGAGCCAGAACAGGTGTGGGACTCCTACGAGCAGTACTTC. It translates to CASSDEPEQVWDSYEQYF.